The 9 T cell receptor beta chains listed next were all sequenced from one sample in a study of cytomegalovirus exposure and HLA in healthy donors (dated by TCRdb to the late 2010s). The library was made by the immunoSEQ multiplex PCR assay. A mixture of 60 forward primers for TCR Vbeta segments and 13 reverse primers for TCR Jbeta segments was used in the multiplex PCR. TCRdb re-hosts the immuneACCESS table, in-frame sequences only. Its copies lack some clones; in the studies checked, an unresolved V gene accounts for under half of them, and the cause for the rest is not known. The sample table contains roughly 80,000 clones; only one count was recorded for roughly 80% of them. The ten top clones hold roughly 6.1% of the sample. The specimen was PBMCs. The origin of the receptors is a woman aged 50 to 60 in good health and CMV-seropositive.

V gene TRBV9 combines with J gene TRBJ1-1, with 7 bases identical to TRBD1. This CDR3 has 15 amino acids. V lost 4 bases to trimming and J lost 1 base; unmatched junction nucleotides: 7. The V gene's germline CDR1 is SGDLS and CDR2 YYNGEE. The CDR3 loop reads CASSPQTGTNTEAFF. For the CDR3, the DNA is TGTGCCAGCAGCCCCCAGACAGGGACGAACACTGAAGCTTTCTTT.

This clone was seen a handful of times. The gene calls are TRBV11-3 and TRBJ2-1; D is possibly TRBD1 (5 bases). The CDR3 length is 16 residues. Germline lookup yields CDR1 SGHNT and CDR2 YENEEA. V lost 4 bases to trimming and J lost 6 bases, with 19 bases between them. The CDR3: CASSSAGSSPVNEQFF. The CDR3, as DNA: TGTGCCAGCAGCTCCGCAGGGTCCTCGCCAGTCAATGAGCAGTTCTTC.

This chain joins TRBV7-3 and TRBJ2-7; possibly TRBD2 for D (6 bases). Germline CDR1 is SGHTA and CDR2 is FQGTGA. Trimming removed 2 bases at V and 1 base at J, with 12 bases between. The CDR3 totals 15 residues. CDR3 coding DNA: TGTGCCAGCAGCTTACACGCCGGGACTTCCTACGAGCAGTACTTC. Amino acid sequence: CASSLHAGTSYEQYF. Using reference TRBV7-3 and TRBJ2-7 for the parts outside the CDR3, the full variable domain is GAGVSQTPSNKVTEKGKYVELRCDPISGHTALYWYRQSLGQGPEFLIYFQGTGAADDSGLPNDRFFAVRPEGSVSTLKIQRTERGDSAVYLCASSLHAGTSYEQYFGPGTRLTVT.

The chain combines TRBV9 with TRBJ2-3, with D possibly being TRBD2 (5 bases). Trimming removed 0 bases at V and 0 bases at J, with 5 bases between. Germline V gene sequence: CDR1 SGDLS, CDR2 YYNGEE. This CDR3 spans 14 amino acids. In DNA, the CDR3 is TGTGCCAGCAGCGTAGGCGGGAGCACAGATACGCAGTATTTT. As protein: CASSVGGSTDTQYF. The entire variable domain, with the rest obtained from reference TRBV9 and TRBJ2-3, is as follows: DSGVTQTPKHLITATGQRVTLRCSPRSGDLSVYWYQQSLDQGLQFLIQYYNGEERAKGNILERFSAQQFPDLHSELNLSSLELGDSALYFCASSVGGSTDTQYFGPGTRLTVL.

The chain joins TRBV29-1 to TRBJ2-7; D possibly corresponds to TRBD2 (5 bases). V lost 7 bases and J lost 7, with 17 bases in between. Per the germline V gene, CDR1 is SQVTM and CDR2 is ANQGSEA. The CDR3 length is 12 residues. CDR3 DNA sequence: TGCAGCGCGTCGGGATACCAAAGGGAGCAGTACTTC. Its protein is CSASGYQREQYF.

The sample holds a few counts of this clone. This chain joins TRBV4-1 and TRBJ2-1; possibly TRBD1 for D (6 bases). CDR3 size: 15 residues. Looked up from germline, CDR1 is MGHRA and CDR2 is YSYEKL. V dropped 7 bases and J dropped 3 bases, with 16 bases sitting between them. CDR3 protein: CASTKTGTNYNEQFF. CDR3 DNA: TGCGCCAGCACCAAAACCGGGACAAACTACAATGAGCAGTTCTTC.

The CDR3 region has the DNA TGTGCCAGCAGTCCCGTCTTCGGGACAGGGGTTGAAAAACTGTTTTTT. Protein product: CASSPVFGTGVEKLFF. The chain uses TRBV28 and TRBJ1-4, with 10 nucleotides matching TRBD1. This CDR3 has 16 residues. Trimming took 5 bases from V and 7 from J; bases not matched to a gene: 10. Germline CDR1 MDHEN, CDR2 SYDVKM.

The chain employs TRBV7-9 and TRBJ1-2; TRBD1 is a possible D gene (5 bases). Germline assignment: CDR1 SEHNR and CDR2 FQNEAQ (reference sequence). Trimming removed 1 base from V and 7 bases from J, with 13 bases in between. This CDR3 spans 14 amino acids. The CDR3 region is CASSLGSGGGGYTF. The CDR3 coding sequence is TGTGCCAGCAGCTTAGGGAGCGGCGGGGGTGGCTACACCTTC.

The chain combines TRBV14 with TRBJ1-1, with D unclear. V was pared by 4 bases and J by 1 base, with 7 bases between. The CDR3 is 13 residues long. Germline V gene lookup returns CDR1 SGHDN and CDR2 FVKESK. The CDR3 region has the DNA TGTGCCAGCAGCCCTGACACGAACACTGAAGCTTTCTTT. This gives the protein CASSPDTNTEAFF.